This T cell receptor beta chain is from a study of a mutant IDH1 vaccine in newly diagnosed glioma. The overall study: The first vaccination came 4-6 weeks after radiotherapy alone, or with temozolomide cycles.

Whole-study findings and limits: Changes to the top peripheral T cell clonotypes appeared unrelated to pseudoprogression.

V lost 5 bases to trimming and J lost 4 bases; unmatched junction nucleotides: 17. Germline V lookup: CDR1 PRHDT, CDR2 FYEKMQ (reference sequence). The CDR3 covers 20 residues. Profiled with immunoSEQ multiplex PCR; TCRdb holds only in-frame clones, not every one. The repertoire holds around 100,000 clones, 85% to 90% seen once, with 0.61% in the top ten. Turning to this clone: The antigen is unknown.

Time point specified: week 11, during vaccination. The vaccine gave 300 ug of a 20-mer mutant IDH1 peptide subcutaneously per dose. The chain combines TRBV13 with TRBJ2-2, with 12 bases identical to TRBD2. The receptor's source is a woman aged 45-60 years with glioma. Sequencing was performed on PBMCs, taken from a glioma patient whose treatment included an IDH1 peptide vaccine. CDR3 amino acids: CASSLRLAGVRRRFTGELFF. The CDR3 nucleotides read TGTGCCAGCAGCCTACGACTAGCGGGAGTCCGCCGTCGTTTCACCGGGGAGCTGTTTTTT.